This is a list of T cell receptor beta chains from one sample in a study of blood T cell repertoires in COVID-19. This table comes from immunoSEQ multiplex PCR, and its TCRdb copy is limited to in-frame clones, with some not included. The sample shows about 77,000 clones, about nine tenths of them seen only once. Sequencing was carried out using peripheral blood. Receptor source: an elderly woman with active or convalescent COVID-19. Each CDR3 is given with its conserved first and last residue. A D gene is named only where the DNA matches it firmly. Size tells how often a clone was seen (once, few, many) or the class of an expanded clone, and some rows leave it out.

D	J	V	size	DNA	CDR3
NA	TRBJ1-5	TRBV7-8	NA	TGTGCCAGCAGCTTAGTCCCCTCGCGGGATCAGCCCCAGCATTTT	CASSLVPSRDQPQHF
TRBD2	TRBJ2-1	TRBV7-6	NA	TGTGCCAGCAGCTTCCCGGGACTACGTTACAATGAGCAGTTCTTC	CASSFPGLRYNEQFF
NA	TRBJ1-6	TRBV7-2	NA	TGTGCCAGCAGCTTAAAGACGGGAAGTTCACCCCTCCACTTT	CASSLKTGSSPLHF
TRBD1	TRBJ2-1	TRBV5-4	few	TGTGCCAGCAGCTTAGACAGGGGCGTCTACAATGAGCAGTTCTTC	CASSLDRGVYNEQFF
TRBD2	TRBJ2-3	TRBV7-6	NA	TGTGCCAGCAGCTCGAGGCTAGCGGCCTCATCCGATACGCAGTATTTT	CASSSRLAASSDTQYF
TRBD1	TRBJ2-1	TRBV18	NA	TGTGCCAGCTCACCAACGGGACAGGCAATTTACAATGAGCAGTTCTTC	CASSPTGQAIYNEQFF
NA	TRBJ2-3	TRBV5-1	few	TGCGCCAGCAGCTTGGCGGGGGTTGGAGATACGCAGTATTTT	CASSLAGVGDTQYF
NA	TRBJ2-7	TRBV18	NA	TGTGCCAGCTCACCAGCGGCGGGGAGCTCCTACGAGCAGTACTTC	CASSPAAGSSYEQYF
NA	TRBJ1-4	TRBV19	NA	TGTGCCAGTAGTATTTCTCTTTTCGAAAAACTGTTTTTT	CASSISLFEKLFF
TRBD1	TRBJ2-6	TRBV19	few	TGTGCCAGTAGTACCGGGACAGGGGGCACTGGGGCCAACGTCCTGACTTTC	CASSTGTGGTGANVLTF
NA	TRBJ1-6	TRBV28	NA	TGTGCCAGCGTTGACACACATAATTCACCCCTCCACTTT	CASVDTHNSPLHF
TRBD1	TRBJ2-7	TRBV28	NA	TGTGCCAGCAGTTTATCGGGACAGGGGGCGAACGAGCAGTACTTC	CASSLSGQGANEQYF
NA	TRBJ2-4	TRBV28	NA	TGTGCCAGCAGTCTGGACAGCCTAGCCAAAAACATTCAGTACTTC	CASSLDSLAKNIQYF
NA	TRBJ1-1	TRBV28	NA	TGTGCCAGCAGGGGTAGGGGTCCCAACACTGAAGCTTTCTTT	CASRGRGPNTEAFF
TRBD1	TRBJ2-7	TRBV5-1	NA	TGCGCCAGCAGCTTGGTTCCCGGGACAGGGGGTGCGAAGCAGTACTTC	CASSLVPGTGGAKQYF
TRBD1	TRBJ2-5	TRBV28	NA	TGTGCCAGCAATCAGAGGGGGCGCGGGACCCAGTACTTC	CASNQRGRGTQYF
TRBD2	TRBJ2-5	TRBV11-2	NA	TGTGCCAGCAGCCCCAGAGGCGGGGGGCAAGAGACCCAGTACTTC	CASSPRGGGQETQYF
NA	TRBJ1-4	TRBV7-9	NA	TGTGCCAGCAGCCAGCAGGGTAATGAAAAACTGTTTTTT	CASSQQGNEKLFF
NA	TRBJ1-5	TRBV6-2/TRBV6-3	few	TGTGCCAGCAGCGGGGCCGGTCAGCCCCAGCATTTT	CASSGAGQPQHF
TRBD1	TRBJ2-7	TRBV4-1	NA	TGCGCCAGCAGCGCACCGGGACAGAAGCACGAGCAGTACTTC	CASSAPGQKHEQYF
NA	TRBJ1-3	TRBV6-5	NA	TGTGCCAGCAGTTTCGACGGGGACTCTGGAAACACCATATATTTT	CASSFDGDSGNTIYF
NA	TRBJ1-5	TRBV9	NA	TGTGCCAGCGGACAAAATCAGCCCCAGCATTTT	CASGQNQPQHF
TRBD1	TRBJ2-3	TRBV19	NA	TGTGCCAGTAGAGGGACAGGGCTGTGGGGCACGGATACGCAGTATTTT	CASRGTGLWGTDTQYF
NA	TRBJ2-1	TRBV4-1	NA	TGCGCCAGCCAGGAGGGGTACAGCTCCTACAATGAGCAGTTCTTC	CASQEGYSSYNEQFF
TRBD1	TRBJ1-1	TRBV19	NA	TGTGCCAGTAGTATAACAGGGGACGGCACTGAAGCTTTCTTT	CASSITGDGTEAFF
TRBD1	TRBJ2-1	TRBV3-1/TRBV3-2	NA	TGTGCCAGCAGTCCTTCAGGGGGTTCCTACAATGAGCAGTTCTTC	CASSPSGGSYNEQFF
NA	TRBJ2-7	TRBV5-6	NA	TGTGCCAGCAGCTTCACGGCTAGCTCCTACGAGCAGTACTTC	CASSFTASSYEQYF
NA	TRBJ1-5	TRBV28	NA	TGTGCCAGCAGGGGGCAGGATCAGCCCCAGCATTTT	CASRGQDQPQHF
NA	TRBJ2-4	TRBV4-1	NA	TGCGCCAGCAGCCAAGGGGGCGCTTCGGCCAAAAACATTCAGTACTTC	CASSQGGASAKNIQYF
TRBD1	TRBJ1-5	TRBV27	NA	TGTGCCAGCAGTTTATCGGCAGGGGGCTTTGGCAATCAGCCCCAGCATTTT	CASSLSAGGFGNQPQHF
NA	TRBJ1-5	TRBV7-2	few	TGTGCCAGCAGCGACTTCGATCAGCCCCAGCATTTT	CASSDFDQPQHF